A selection of T cell receptor beta chains follows, all from one sample in a study of technical replicates of blood from a handful of donors. Generated by immunoSEQ multiplex PCR, the TCRdb table keeps only in-frame clones and is missing some. The data contain approximately 10,000 clones, 93% of them singletons. The sequenced sample consisted of PBMCs. These TCRs come from a human donor in good health. Each CDR3 is given without its conserved first and last residue. D genes are given only for firm matches.

J: TRBJ2-3; D: TRBD2; V: TRBV27; CDR3: ASSSLGTSGQDTQY
J: TRBJ2-3; D: NA; V: TRBV5-1; CDR3: ASSLGAQGGGTDTQY
J: TRBJ2-7; D: NA; V: TRBV5-1; CDR3: ASSPGGTTYEQY
J: TRBJ1-1; D: NA; V: TRBV19; CDR3: ASSISVTEAF
J: TRBJ2-7; D: TRBD2; V: TRBV5-6; CDR3: ASSLVGLAGPKQY
J: TRBJ2-7; D: TRBD2; V: TRBV5-1; CDR3: ASSLLAGPNEQY
J: TRBJ2-1; D: TRBD2; V: TRBV7-9; CDR3: ASSLELAGVNEQF
J: TRBJ2-3; D: NA; V: TRBV7-9; CDR3: ASSPPRGSQNTDTQY
J: TRBJ2-1; D: TRBD2; V: TRBV5-1; CDR3: ASSLGGRGNEQF
J: TRBJ2-3; D: TRBD2; V: TRBV30; CDR3: AWARGTSGTDTQY
J: TRBJ2-7; D: NA; V: TRBV5-1; CDR3: ASSPDSSTSYEQY
J: TRBJ1-4; D: NA; V: TRBV28; CDR3: ASSTPTGNEKLF
J: TRBJ2-2; D: NA; V: TRBV4-2; CDR3: ASSQGQGANTGELF
J: TRBJ2-1; D: TRBD1; V: TRBV5-4; CDR3: ASSLGQGADEQF
J: TRBJ2-7; D: TRBD1; V: TRBV5-4; CDR3: ASSAPPGQGTYEQY
J: TRBJ2-7; D: TRBD1; V: TRBV30; CDR3: AWGPGTGGFEQY
J: TRBJ2-2; D: NA; V: TRBV5-1; CDR3: ASSLWGENTGELF
J: TRBJ2-5; D: NA; V: TRBV25-1; CDR3: ASSERGHGEAQY
J: TRBJ2-5; D: TRBD2; V: TRBV30; CDR3: AWSAGGPQETQY
J: TRBJ2-3; D: NA; V: TRBV5-1; CDR3: ASSASGAMSDTQY
J: TRBJ2-5; D: NA; V: TRBV5-1; CDR3: ASSLSLAREETQY
J: TRBJ2-3; D: NA; V: TRBV4-1; CDR3: ASSQDRRDTQY
J: TRBJ2-1; D: TRBD2; V: TRBV7-9; CDR3: ASSISLADYNEQF
J: TRBJ2-7; D: NA; V: TRBV27; CDR3: ASSPGTNTYEQY
J: TRBJ1-5; D: NA; V: TRBV2; CDR3: ASSESLDQPQH
J: TRBJ2-7; D: TRBD2; V: TRBV7-2; CDR3: ASSSTSDSYEQY
J: TRBJ2-6; D: TRBD2; V: TRBV29-1; CDR3: SVEHPGGFGANVLT
J: TRBJ2-7; D: NA; V: TRBV11-1; CDR3: ASSLYPELSDEQY
J: TRBJ2-7; D: NA; V: TRBV28; CDR3: ASSPRLASESSYEQY
J: TRBJ2-3; D: TRBD2; V: TRBV7-9; CDR3: ASSTRLESGRASHTQY
J: TRBJ2-2; D: NA; V: TRBV30; CDR3: AWSTRRRGELF
J: TRBJ2-3; D: TRBD2; V: TRBV11-2; CDR3: ASSLRVAGGRTDTQY
J: TRBJ2-5; D: TRBD2; V: TRBV5-1; CDR3: ASSLQRDGETQY
J: TRBJ2-2; D: NA; V: TRBV5-1; CDR3: ASSPGSVFGELF
J: TRBJ2-7; D: TRBD2; V: TRBV18; CDR3: ASSLVAGSSYEQY
J: TRBJ2-2; D: TRBD1; V: TRBV27; CDR3: ASSILTGGGGGELF
J: TRBJ2-2; D: TRBD1; V: TRBV30; CDR3: AWSRDRGTGELF
J: TRBJ2-6; D: NA; V: TRBV4-2; CDR3: ASSQDQGSGANVLT
J: TRBJ2-5; D: NA; V: TRBV7-6; CDR3: ASSLVSQETQY
J: TRBJ2-5; D: TRBD1; V: TRBV11-2; CDR3: ASSLDRGRETQY
J: TRBJ2-7; D: TRBD2; V: TRBV7-2; CDR3: ASSPLGGLGLDEQY
J: TRBJ1-3; D: NA; V: TRBV28; CDR3: ASSLFEAGNTIY
J: TRBJ2-5; D: NA; V: TRBV6-5; CDR3: ASSLYRGSGKTQY
J: TRBJ2-7; D: TRBD1; V: TRBV6-5; CDR3: ASSYSRQGGGKQY
J: TRBJ1-2; D: NA; V: TRBV6-4; CDR3: ASSEGSKGYGYT
J: TRBJ2-7; D: NA; V: TRBV10-1; CDR3: ASSGGTGPYEQY
J: TRBJ1-3; D: TRBD1; V: TRBV5-1; CDR3: ASSLNAGGGNTIY
J: TRBJ2-7; D: NA; V: TRBV6-1; CDR3: VSKEGPGQWYEQY